The 21 T cell receptor beta chains below were found in one sample sequenced in a study of cytomegalovirus exposure and HLA in healthy donors. Amplification used 60 Vbeta primers and 13 Jbeta primers. Measured with immunoSEQ multiplex PCR; TCRdb has only the in-frame clones, and not every one. Of roughly 120,000 clones listed, 80% are singletons. The sequenced sample was PBMCs. The receptors were sampled from a man aged 25-45 years in good health and CMV-seronegative.

The chain is built from TRBV7-9 and TRBJ2-7, with no clear D. Trimming stripped 0 bases from V and 4 bases from J, with 10 bases between. Germline V gives CDR1 SEHNR, CDR2 FQNEAQ (reference sequence). There are 14 residues in the CDR3. Written as DNA, the CDR3 is TGTGCCAGCAGCTTAGCGACTCCACCGTACGAGCAGTACTTC. Translated, it gives CASSLATPPYEQYF.

The chain couples TRBV27 to TRBJ2-7; no firm D call. Trimming removed 5 bases at V and 2 bases at J, with 16 bases between. Germline values: CDR1 MNHEY, CDR2 SMNVEV (reference sequence). This CDR3 region has 15 residues. The CDR3 nucleotides are TGTGCCAGCAGTCCCCGGCTAGGTGTCGCCTACGAGCAGTACTTC. Its translation is CASSPRLGVAYEQYF.

The chain combines TRBV28 with TRBJ2-7; D is perhaps TRBD1 (6 bases). The CDR3 has 12 residues. Germline V gives CDR1 MDHEN, CDR2 SYDVKM. V lost 7 bases and J 11 bases, leaving 18 bases between the germline ends. CDR3 sequence (DNA): TGTGCCAGCAAGTCAGGGGCCCAGGGCGAGTACTTC. Amino acid sequence: CASKSGAQGEYF.

The CDR3 DNA reads TGCGCCAGCAGCCAAGTCAGTCCCTCCTACAATGAGCAGTTCTTC. It codes for CASSQVSPSYNEQFF. The V gene is TRBV4-1, the J gene TRBJ2-1, with D hard to call. The CDR3 contains 15 residues. Germline V lookup: CDR1 MGHRA, CDR2 YSYEKL. Trimming stripped 1 base from V and 0 bases from J, with 7 bases between.

The J gene is TRBJ2-7, the V gene TRBV14, with 13 bases matching TRBD2. The CDR3 consists of 16 residues. V shed 4 bases, J shed 4 bases, and the junction held 7 bases outside the gene matches. Germline loops: CDR1 SGHDN, CDR2 FVKESK. For the CDR3, the DNA is TGTGCCAGCAGCCCCGGACTAGCGGGAGTCAGTTACGAGCAGTACTTC. As protein: CASSPGLAGVSYEQYF.

CDR3 coding DNA: TGTGCCAGCAGCTTAGATTCCGGGGGACCCTACGAGCAGTACTTC. Translating it yields CASSLDSGGPYEQYF. J is TRBJ2-5 and V is TRBV11-2; maybe TRBD2 (6 bases). The J call is in doubt because the DNA end fits TRBJ2-7 better. The CDR3 length is 15 residues. Germline values: CDR1 SGHAT, CDR2 FQNNGV.

This CDR3 reads CATSEGAASYNEQFF. DNA of the CDR3: TGTGCCACCAGCGAGGGAGCCGCGTCCTACAATGAGCAGTTCTTC. V is TRBV15 and J is TRBJ2-1; D possibly corresponds to TRBD2 (5 bases). Deletions cut 5 bases from V and 1 base from J, with 12 bases between. Germline V gene lookup returns CDR1 LNHNV and CDR2 YYDKDF (reference sequence). The length of the CDR3 is 15 residues.

The genes are TRBV9 and TRBJ1-5; no reliable D call. Deletions cut 4 bases from V and 2 bases from J, with 10 bases between. Germline-derived CDR1 and CDR2 are SGDLS and YYNGEE. This CDR3 is built from 14 residues. This CDR3 is CASSSGDGNQPQHF. The CDR3 DNA is TGTGCCAGCAGCTCCGGGGATGGCAATCAGCCCCAGCATTTT.

V usage is TRBV5-4 and J usage is TRBJ2-1, with D maybe TRBD2 (6 bases). V was cut by 5 bases and J by 9 bases, with 18 bases left in between. Germline V gene data show CDR1 as SGHNT and CDR2 as YYREEE (reference sequence). CDR3 size: 14 residues. The CDR3 bases are TGTGCCAGCAGGGGGTGGGGGGTCGAGGTTGAGCAGTTCTTC. It encodes CASRGWGVEVEQFF.

The V and J genes are TRBV13 and TRBJ2-1, with D unclear. V was pared by 5 bases and J by 7 bases, with 9 bases between. The CDR3 is 12 amino acids. In germline, CDR1 is PRHDT, CDR2 FYEKMQ (reference sequence). CDR3 sequence (DNA): TGTGCCAGCAGCCCGACTCCAAATGAGCAGTTCTTC. Amino acids: CASSPTPNEQFF.

The chain combines TRBV7-9 with TRBJ2-1, with TRBD2 identical over 8 bases. V dropped 2 bases and J dropped 8; count of bases not matched to a gene: 8. The germline V gene encodes CDR1 SEHNR and CDR2 FQNEAQ (reference sequence). This CDR3 contains 15 residues. The CDR3 is CASSLPPGTRHEQFF. In DNA form, the CDR3 reads TGTGCCAGCAGCTTACCCCCCGGGACTAGGCATGAGCAGTTCTTC.

The chain employs TRBV2 and TRBJ1-2; 7 nucleotides align to TRBD1. The CDR3 consists of 14 residues. Germline values: CDR1 SNHLY, CDR2 FYNNEI. The J segment lost 8 bases and the V segment lost 6 bases, leaving 12 bases of the junction unmatched. CDR3 amino acids: CASSRQGNFWGYTF. CDR3 DNA: TGTGCCAGCAGCAGACAGGGTAACTTTTGGGGCTACACCTTC.

The gene calls are TRBV7-2 and TRBJ1-2; possibly TRBD1 for D (6 bases). Trimming left V 1 base short and J 2 bases short, with 14 bases between. Looked up from germline, CDR1 is SGHTA and CDR2 is FQGNSA. The CDR3 sequence is 16 residues long. CDR3 sequence (DNA): TGTGCCAGCAGCTTAGGGGGAGACAGGTACAACTATGGCTACACCTTC. Residues: CASSLGGDRYNYGYTF.

The chain joins TRBV5-1 to TRBJ1-2, with D possibly TRBD1 on 6 matching bases. The CDR3 has 12 amino acids. The V gene's germline CDR1 is SGHRS and CDR2 YFSETQ. Trimming stripped 7 bases from V and 5 bases from J, with 12 bases between. The CDR3 region has the DNA TGCGCCAGCGCCGGGACATCTTATGGCTACACCTTC. Protein sequence: CASAGTSYGYTF.

The J gene is TRBJ2-7, the V gene TRBV5-4; 11 positions match TRBD2. The J segment lost 4 bases and the V segment lost 0 bases, leaving 3 bases of the junction unmatched. The V gene's germline CDR1 is SGHNT and CDR2 YYREEE (reference sequence). There are 15 residues in the CDR3. DNA of the CDR3: TGTGCCAGCAGCTTGGGACTAGCGGGAACTTACGAGCAGTACTTC. This gives the protein CASSLGLAGTYEQYF.

V and J are TRBV19 and TRBJ1-1; 8 nucleotides match TRBD1. Germline CDR1 and CDR2: LNHDA and SQIVND (reference sequence). The length of the CDR3 is 16 residues. The ends lost 7 bases at V and 12 bases at J; junction bases unmatched: 22. The CDR3, as DNA: TGTGCCAGTACCCCCGTATTCGGACAGGGTATGAAGATGTCTTTCTTT. As protein: CASTPVFGQGMKMSFF.

The chain has TRBV9 and TRBJ1-5; D unclear. Germline V lookup: CDR1 SGDLS, CDR2 YYNGEE. Trimming removed 3 bases from V and 2 bases from J, with 12 bases in between. CDR3 size: 15 residues. CDR3 in DNA: TGTGCCAGCAGCGCAGACATCTGGGGCAATCAGCCCCAGCATTTT. Its translation: CASSADIWGNQPQHF.

The chain joins TRBV18 to TRBJ1-1; 9 bases fit TRBD1. Germline CDR1 is KGHSH and CDR2 is LQKENI. J was trimmed by 4 bases and V by 3 bases; bases with no gene match: 6. CDR3 length equals 15 residues. For the CDR3, the DNA is TGTGCCAGCTCACCGCGGGACAGGGTGGGCACTGAAGCTTTCTTT. Amino acids: CASSPRDRVGTEAFF.

V gene TRBV27 combines with J gene TRBJ1-1; 11 nucleotides line up with TRBD1. The CDR3 is 15 residues long. Germline loops: CDR1 MNHEY, CDR2 SMNVEV (reference sequence). Losses at the gene ends were 2 bases for V and 4 bases for J; bases not matched to a gene: 3. The CDR3 sequence is CASSLGTGGGTEAFF. The CDR3 DNA reads TGTGCCAGCAGTTTAGGGACAGGGGGAGGCACTGAAGCTTTCTTT.

This sequence joins TRBV7-9 and TRBJ1-2; 10 bases align to TRBD1. Unmatched junction bases numbered 8, after V lost 4 bases and J lost 3 bases. Per germline, CDR1 SEHNR and CDR2 FQNEAQ (reference sequence). This CDR3 has 16 residues. CDR3 DNA sequence: TGTGCCAGCAGCTACGGGGACAGGGGAATCGACTATGGCTACACCTTC. Amino acids: CASSYGDRGIDYGYTF.

The chain carries TRBV2 and TRBJ2-5; 7 nucleotides match TRBD2. Germline CDR1 and CDR2: SNHLY and FYNNEI. After removal of 3 bases from V and 4 bases from J, the junction contained 5 bases not matched to a gene. This CDR3 contains 14 residues. As DNA, the CDR3 is TGTGCCAGCAGTGATATGCGGGAGTCAGAGACCCAGTACTTC. It specifies CASSDMRESETQYF.